This TCR beta chain was obtained from a study of blood T cell repertoires in COVID-19. About the research overall: The samples span acute and convalescent COVID-19 from the United States, Italy and Spain. T cells, B-cell-depleted T cells, or PBMCs provided the cDNA or gDNA that served as material.

Authors' data handling: The authors estimated nucleated cell counts from reference gene primer amplification. Sequencing used immunoSEQ multiplex PCR; TCRdb keeps in-frame clones, though not all of them. V, J and clone size are taken as reported in that table, and D and trimming were inferred from the DNA itself. The repertoire consists of 350,000 to 550,000 clones, with around 91% occurring once and the leading ten covering 0.95% to 1.3%. V lost 1 base and J 1 base, leaving 7 bases between the germline ends. Germline CDR1 reads LGHDT; CDR2 reads YNNKEL (reference sequence). The CDR3 loop spans 14 amino acids.

The sequenced material came from PBMCs or T cells enriched from blood (not recorded which). This clonotype was obtained from a man between 25 and 39 years old who had recovered from COVID-19. This chain uses TRBV3-1 (or the pseudogene TRBV3-2) with TRBJ2-5; D possibly corresponds to TRBD2 (5 bases). In DNA form, the CDR3 reads TGTGCCAGCAGCCAAGCCAGCGGCCAAGAGACCCAGTACTTC. Translated, it gives CASSQASGQETQYF.